This TCR beta chain came from a study of blood T cell repertoires in COVID-19. Study at large: Specimens from acute and convalescent COVID-19 originated in the United States, Italy and Spain. PBMCs, B-cell-depleted T cells, or T cells were the source of the cDNA or gDNA that made up the material.

The germline CDR1 and CDR2 sequences are ENHRY and SYGVKD. Trimming stripped 5 bases from V and 2 bases from J, with 15 bases between. The CDR3 contains 15 residues. Original processing methods: Reference gene primer amplification yielded estimated nucleated cell counts. TCRdb keeps only in-frame clones here, not all; method: immunoSEQ multiplex PCR. V and J calls and clone size are those listed in that table; D and trimming were worked out from the DNA. The table shows about 250,000 clones, with approximately 89% occurring only once. Input material: peripheral blood. This sequence originates from a woman between 40 and 55 years old who had recovered from COVID-19. V usage is TRBV10-3 and J usage is TRBJ1-1; tentatively, D is TRBD1 (6 bases). The CDR3 spells CAISPLGQGNTEAFF. In DNA, the CDR3 is TGTGCCATCAGTCCCCTGGGACAAGGTAACACTGAAGCTTTCTTT.